These 26 T cell receptor beta chains were sequenced from one sample in a study of beta chain features in type 1 diabetes. Expressed TCRB transcripts were sequenced because the entire RNA isolate underwent reverse transcription. Some clones are missing from TCRdb's copy, which holds only in-frame ones; the method was immunoSEQ multiplex PCR. The repertoire consists of 850,000 to 900,000 clones, with roughly a sixth occurring once and the leading ten covering 0.02% to 0.025%. Sequencing was done on a sample of naive CD4+ T cells from blood. The receptors were sampled from a woman aged 18-29 years in good health.

The J gene is TRBJ2-3, the V gene TRBV7-2; TRBD2 aligns across 10 bases. Per germline, CDR1 SGHTA and CDR2 FQGNSA. The CDR3 runs 15 residues. Trimming removed 3 bases from V and 7 bases from J; junction bases left unmatched: 7. CDR3 bases: TGTGCCAGCAGCTTCCTAGCGGGAGATCTAAATACGCAGTATTTT. Its protein product is CASSFLAGDLNTQYF.

The CDR3 coding sequence is TGTGCCAGCAGCCAAGCCAGGGGGGCCGGGGAGCTGTTTTTT. Protein: CASSQARGAGELFF. The chain has TRBV14 and TRBJ2-2, with D perhaps TRBD1 (7 bases). Per germline, CDR1 SGHDN and CDR2 FVKESK. With 1 base removed from V and 6 bases from J, the gap between germline ends came to 9 bases. The length of the CDR3 is 14 residues.

This clone was picked up a small number of times. The chain has TRBV5-1 and TRBJ1-2; D is possibly TRBD1 (5 bases). The CDR3 contains 13 residues. V lost 2 bases, J lost 5 bases, and 10 bases lay in between. The germline V gene has CDR1 SGHRS and CDR2 YFSETQ. CDR3 sequence reads: CASSLDRRYGYTF. DNA for the CDR3: TGCGCCAGCAGCTTAGACAGAAGATATGGCTACACCTTC.

The CDR3 bases are TGTGCCAGCAGCCGGGGCGAATCTGGGGCCAACGTCCTGACTTTC. Translating it yields CASSRGESGANVLTF. This chain uses TRBV11-3 with TRBJ2-6; D may match TRBD1 or TRBD2 (5 bases each). The CDR3 runs 15 residues. V shed 5 bases and J shed 1 base, with 9 bases lying between them. CDR1 and CDR2 (germline): SGHNT, YENEEA. The whole variable domain, remainder taken from reference TRBV11-3 and TRBJ2-6, is EAGVVQSPRYKIIEKKQPVAFWCNPISGHNTLYWYLQNLGQGPELLIRYENEEAVDDSQLPKDRFSAERLKGVDSTLKIQPAELGDSAVYLCASSRGESGANVLTFGAGSRLTVL.

V usage is TRBV4-1 and J usage is TRBJ1-5; D not certain. The CDR3 spans 15 residues. Germline CDR1 MGHRA, CDR2 YSYEKL. The germline V and J ends were trimmed by 0 bases and 6 bases, with 12 bases remaining between them. CDR3 nucleotides: TGCGCCAGCAGCCAAGATTCTGGCGGTCTTCAGCCCCAGCATTTT. It encodes CASSQDSGGLQPQHF.

The V call is TRBV18, the J call TRBJ2-5, with TRBD1 matching over 7 bases. This CDR3 region has 18 residues. CDR1 and CDR2 (germline): KGHSH, LQKENI. V trimming: 2 bases; J trimming: 1 base; junction bases outside the gene matches: 13. The CDR3 spells CASSPSFPDRRSQETQYF. The CDR3 DNA follows: TGTGCCAGCTCACCATCTTTTCCGGACAGGCGAAGCCAAGAGACCCAGTACTTC.

This clone was recorded a few times. This chain uses TRBV11-3 with TRBJ2-7, with a weak D call TRBD1 (5 bases). Germline CDR1 and CDR2: SGHNT and YENEEA. V was clipped by 2 bases and J by 4 bases, with 9 bases between them. The CDR3 loop spans 13 amino acids. The CDR3 here is CASSLFAGYEQYF. CDR3 bases: TGTGCCAGCAGCTTATTCGCAGGGTACGAGCAGTACTTC.

The chain uses TRBV5-1 and TRBJ1-1; D remains unclear. Per germline, CDR1 SGHRS and CDR2 YFSETQ. The CDR3 loop spans 14 amino acids. V lost 0 bases and J 5 bases, leaving 11 bases between the germline ends. The CDR3 nucleotides read TGCGCCAGCAGCTTGGGTTGGGAAAGTACTGAAGCTTTCTTT. Translation: CASSLGWESTEAFF.

The chain recombines TRBV28 with TRBJ2-1, with D perhaps TRBD2 (5 bases). This CDR3 has 14 residues. Germline V lookup: CDR1 MDHEN, CDR2 SYDVKM. Trimming took 6 bases from V and 3 from J, leaving 12 bases between them. As DNA, the CDR3 is TGTGCCAGCAGCGTTCGGGATAACTACAATGAGCAGTTCTTC. This gives the protein CASSVRDNYNEQFF.

The gene calls are TRBV5-6 and TRBJ2-7; 15 bases match TRBD2. The CDR3 contains 16 residues. V lost 3 bases and J lost 3; bases outside the gene matches: 4. Germline CDR1 is SGHDT and CDR2 is YYEEEE. The CDR3: CASSWGLAGGNYEQYF. The CDR3 DNA reads as TGTGCCAGCAGCTGGGGACTAGCGGGAGGCAACTACGAGCAGTACTTC.

This chain uses TRBV5-4 with TRBJ2-2, with 7 bases aligning to TRBD2. The germline gives CDR1 SGHNT, CDR2 YYREEE (reference sequence). The CDR3 is 14 amino acids. After removal of 4 bases from V and 3 bases from J, the junction contained 3 bases not matched to a gene. CDR3 in amino acids: CASSRDYDTGELFF. The CDR3 coding sequence is TGTGCCAGCAGCCGGGACTATGACACCGGGGAGCTGTTTTTT.

The CDR3 nucleotides read TGTGCCAGCAGCCGTGACAGGGGAACCTACAATGAGCAGTTCTTC. This gives the protein CASSRDRGTYNEQFF. The V and J genes are TRBV11-3 and TRBJ2-1, with 8 positions matching TRBD1. The CDR3 covers 15 residues. CDR1 SGHNT and CDR2 YENEEA come from the germline V gene. V was clipped by 5 bases and J by 2 bases; unmatched bases: 5.

This clone has only a few counts. V is TRBV13 and J is TRBJ1-3; TRBD1 might be the D (5 bases). CDR3 length: 11 amino acids. Germline values: CDR1 PRHDT, CDR2 FYEKMQ (reference sequence). V was clipped by 4 bases and J by 11 bases, with 9 bases between them. This CDR3 is CASSYMGAIYF. The CDR3 DNA follows: TGTGCCAGCAGCTATATGGGGGCCATATATTTT.

This sequence joins TRBV18 and TRBJ2-1, with 11 bases that match TRBD1. Germline-derived CDR1 and CDR2 are KGHSH and LQKENI. CDR3 length equals 12 residues. Trimming at V came to 5 bases and at J to 10 bases, leaving 1 base not matched to a gene. CDR3 amino acids: CASSRTGGEQFF. CDR3 nucleotide sequence: TGTGCCAGCTCAAGGACAGGGGGCGAGCAGTTCTTC.

The genes are TRBV7-2 and TRBJ2-7; TRBD2 matches 10 bases. The junction had 14 bases not matched to a gene; V was cut back by 9 bases and J by 6 bases. This CDR3 has 15 amino acids. Germline CDR1 reads SGHTA; CDR2 reads FQGNSA. The CDR3 nucleotides are TGTGCCAGTAAAACAGGGACTAGCGAGGGAGGCGAGCAGTACTTC. Translating it yields CASKTGTSEGGEQYF.

This clone has just a few counts. V usage is TRBV5-1 and J usage is TRBJ2-1, with D possibly matching TRBD2 (5 bases). This CDR3 is 15 amino acids long. Germline CDR1 SGHRS, CDR2 YFSETQ. Trimming shortened V by 4 bases and J by 3 bases, and 14 bases separated the two germline ends. CDR3 DNA: TGCGCCAGCAGCCCCCCCGGGATTGTCTACAATGAGCAGTTCTTC. Encoded protein: CASSPPGIVYNEQFF.

This clone has a handful of counts. The chain carries TRBV5-1 and TRBJ2-7, with 12 bases identical to TRBD2. Trimming cost V 1 base and J 3 bases; bases outside gene matches: 8. CDR1 is SGHRS and CDR2 is YFSETQ in the germline V gene. The CDR3 consists of 17 residues. The CDR3 coding sequence is TGCGCCAGCAGCTTGTTCCGGGCTAGCGGGAGGGACTACGAGCAGTACTTC. It specifies CASSLFRASGRDYEQYF.

V is TRBV7-9 and J is TRBJ2-7; a weak D match, TRBD2 (5 bases). The CDR3 sequence is 15 residues long. Trimming pared 1 base from V and 5 bases from J, leaving 15 bases between. Germline V lookup: CDR1 SEHNR, CDR2 FQNEAQ (reference sequence). The CDR3 protein is CASSLEGGAAHEQYF. As DNA, the CDR3 is TGTGCCAGCAGCTTAGAGGGCGGAGCGGCCCACGAGCAGTACTTC.

V and J are TRBV19 and TRBJ2-1; TRBD2 is a possible D gene (5 bases). Germline CDR1 is LNHDA and CDR2 is SQIVND (reference sequence). The V end lost 3 bases, the J end lost 4 bases, and 13 bases lay between the germline ends. The CDR3 length is 15 residues. CDR3 sequence: CASSIPLAAYNEQFF. The CDR3 region has the DNA TGTGCCAGTAGTATCCCCCTAGCTGCTTACAATGAGCAGTTCTTC.

This clone was seen a few times. The chain joins TRBV28 to TRBJ2-5, with D maybe TRBD2 (6 bases). The CDR3 has 15 residues. Germline V lookup: CDR1 MDHEN, CDR2 SYDVKM. Trimming stripped 2 bases from V and 2 bases from J, with 12 bases between. The CDR3 bases are TGTGCCAGCAGTTTAGCGGGACTCCCGCAAGAGACCCAGTACTTC. This codes for CASSLAGLPQETQYF.

This clone appeared a few times. V is TRBV10-3 and J is TRBJ2-5, with 7 bases aligning to TRBD1. Germline V lookup: CDR1 ENHRY, CDR2 SYGVKD. The CDR3 runs 14 residues. The V gene end was trimmed by 3 bases and the J gene end by 4 bases; junction bases not matched to a gene: 5. The CDR3 region has the DNA TGTGCCATCAGTGAAAAGGGGGCCTCAGAGACCCAGTACTTC. Its protein is CAISEKGASETQYF.

The V call is TRBV7-2, the J call TRBJ1-1; D may be TRBD1 (5 bases). V lost 5 bases to trimming and J lost 6 bases, with 25 bases between them. The CDR3 covers 17 residues. Germline V lookup: CDR1 SGHTA, CDR2 FQGNSA. The CDR3: CASSVGDEGLRKPEAFF. CDR3 nucleotide sequence: TGTGCCAGCAGCGTAGGGGATGAGGGGCTCCGGAAACCTGAAGCTTTCTTT. Combining the CDR3 with reference TRBV7-2 and TRBJ1-1 gives the whole variable domain GAGVSQSPSNKVTEKGKDVELRCDPISGHTALYWYRQSLGQGLEFLIYFQGNSAPDKSGLPSDRFSAERTGGSVSTLTIQRTQQEDSAVYLCASSVGDEGLRKPEAFFGQGTRLTVV.

Points on this clone: Other DNA sequences in the sample encode the same CDR3. DNA for the CDR3: TGTGCCAGCTCCCAGCAAGAGACCCAGTACTTC. Encoded protein: CASSQQETQYF. The J gene is TRBJ2-5, the V gene TRBV18, with D hard to call. CDR3 size: 11 residues. The V and J ends lost 6 bases and 2 bases respectively, with 4 bases between them. From germline, CDR1 is KGHSH and CDR2 LQKENI.

The chain employs TRBV6-4 and TRBJ2-1, with 9 bases identical to TRBD2. Germline V gene sequence: CDR1 MRHNA, CDR2 SNTAGT. The trim removed 4 bases at V and 1 base at J, leaving 8 bases unmatched. The CDR3 contains 17 residues. In DNA, the CDR3 is TGTGCCAGCAGTGTTTTTCCTAGCGGGGTATCCTACAATGAGCAGTTCTTC. Its protein product is CASSVFPSGVSYNEQFF.

The chain has TRBV20-1 and TRBJ2-7; 7 nucleotides match TRBD2. Germline CDR1 reads DFQATT; CDR2 reads SNEGSKA (reference sequence). V shed 5 bases and J 6 bases; nucleotides not matched to a gene: 4. The CDR3 consists of 11 residues. In DNA form, the CDR3 reads TGCAGTGCTTCCGGCGGGAGCGAGCAGTACTTC. This codes for CSASGGSEQYF.

In regard to this clone: Other DNA sequences in this sample translate to the same CDR3. The chain couples TRBV9 to TRBJ2-1; 8 bases line up with TRBD1. This CDR3 region has 14 residues. V shed 3 bases, J shed 3 bases, and the junction held 2 bases outside the gene matches. The germline gives CDR1 SGDLS, CDR2 YYNGEE. CDR3 bases: TGTGCCAGCAGCGCCGGACAGGGCTACAATGAGCAGTTCTTC. This translates into CASSAGQGYNEQFF.